The sequence of this T cell receptor (beta chain) was determined in a study of siplizumab effects on memory and regulatory T cells. Findings and caveats of the study: Siplizumab produced a significant drop in alloreactive sequences attributable to unstimulated CD4+ memory cells.

Assays covered roughly 100,000 TCR templates per sample. Profiling relied on immunoSEQ multiplex PCR, and the TCRdb table lists in-frame clones only, not all of them. The sample holds about 100,000 clones, approximately 90% seen once. About this clone itself: Antigen unknown.

CDR1 is MGHDK, CDR2 SYGVNS, per germline. The length of the CDR3 is 15 residues. V lost 4 bases to trimming and J lost 7 bases, with 17 bases between them. The origin of this receptor is a human donor in good health. Specimen: Tregs sorted from blood. The J gene is TRBJ2-1, the V gene TRBV25-1, with unresolved D. CDR3 protein: CASSGENRFMNEQFF. The CDR3 nucleotides read TGTGCCAGCAGTGGAGAGAACCGGTTCATGAATGAGCAGTTCTTC.